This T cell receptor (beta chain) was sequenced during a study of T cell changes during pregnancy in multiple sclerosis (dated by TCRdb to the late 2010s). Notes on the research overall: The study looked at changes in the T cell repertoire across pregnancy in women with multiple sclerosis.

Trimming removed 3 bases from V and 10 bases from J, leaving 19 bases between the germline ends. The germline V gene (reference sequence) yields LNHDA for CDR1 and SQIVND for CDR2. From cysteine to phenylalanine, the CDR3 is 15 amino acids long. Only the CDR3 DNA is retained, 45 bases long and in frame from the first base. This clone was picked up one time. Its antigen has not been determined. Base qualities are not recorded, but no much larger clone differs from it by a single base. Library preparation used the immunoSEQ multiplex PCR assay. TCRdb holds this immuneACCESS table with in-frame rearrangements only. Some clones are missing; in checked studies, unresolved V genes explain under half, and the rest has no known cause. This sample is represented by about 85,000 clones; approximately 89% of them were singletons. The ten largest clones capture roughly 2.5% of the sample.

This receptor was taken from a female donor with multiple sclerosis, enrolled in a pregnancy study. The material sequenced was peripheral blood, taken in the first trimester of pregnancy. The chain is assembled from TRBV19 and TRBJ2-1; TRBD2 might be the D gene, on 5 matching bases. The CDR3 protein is CASSMSTPGIKEQFF. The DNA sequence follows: TGTGCCAGTAGTATGAGCACACCGGGGATCAAGGAGCAGTTCTTC.